The 21 T cell receptor beta chains listed next were all sequenced from one sample in a study of blood T cell repertoires in COVID-19. Sequenced by immunoSEQ multiplex PCR; TCRdb stores in-frame clones only, minus some. The sample has hundreds of thousands of clones, about 89% seen once. The material sequenced was peripheral blood. These receptors were taken from an older woman who had recovered from COVID-19.

The chain combines TRBV6-5 with TRBJ2-5, with D unclear. Looked up from germline, CDR1 is MNHEY and CDR2 is SVGAGI. The CDR3 contains 14 residues. V was trimmed by 8 bases and J by 2 bases, leaving 15 bases between them. The CDR3 DNA follows: TGTGCCAGCCAAGCCGCTGGGCATCAAGAGACCCAGTACTTC. It encodes CASQAAGHQETQYF.

V and J are TRBV7-2 and TRBJ1-2, with 12 bases aligning to TRBD1. This CDR3 is built from 17 residues. J lost 6 bases, V lost 7 bases, and 15 bases had no gene match. Germline CDR1 and CDR2: SGHTA and FQGNSA. CDR3 sequence: CASKPKGTGGEKDGYTF. Written as DNA, the CDR3 is TGTGCCAGCAAGCCCAAGGGGACAGGGGGCGAAAAGGATGGCTACACCTTC.

The V call is TRBV28, the J call TRBJ1-3, with a weak D call TRBD1 (5 bases). This CDR3 is 15 amino acids long. From germline, CDR1 is MDHEN and CDR2 SYDVKM. Trimming removed 7 bases at V and 1 base at J, with 14 bases between. As DNA, the CDR3 is TGTGCCAGCATATCGACAGTTAATTCTGGAAACACCATATATTTT. Translated: CASISTVNSGNTIYF. Combining the CDR3 with reference TRBV28 and TRBJ1-3 gives the whole variable domain DVKVTQSSRYLVKRTGEKVFLECVQDMDHENMFWYRQDPGLGLRLIYFSYDVKMKEKGDIPEGYSVSREKKERFSLILESASTNQTSMYLCASISTVNSGNTIYFGEGSWLTVV.

The V and J genes are TRBV7-8 and TRBJ2-1, with a weak D call TRBD2 (6 bases). The CDR3 spans 13 residues. CDR1 SGHVS and CDR2 FQNEAQ come from the germline V gene. Trimming left V 5 bases short and J 8 bases short, with 13 bases between. The CDR3 protein is CASSRGGVDEQFF. CDR3 DNA sequence: TGTGCCAGCAGCCGGGGCGGGGTGGATGAGCAGTTCTTC.

J is TRBJ1-1 and V is TRBV4-1, with TRBD1 as a possible D gene (6 bases). The CDR3 is 17 amino acids. The germline V gene encodes CDR1 MGHRA and CDR2 YSYEKL. With 1 base removed from V and 0 bases from J, the gap between germline ends came to 15 bases. The CDR3 nucleotides read TGCGCCAGCAGCCAAGGAAGGGGGAGAGTTATGAACACTGAAGCTTTCTTT. Translation: CASSQGRGRVMNTEAFF.

The CDR3: CASSQGARRAPLHF. The CDR3 nucleotides are TGTGCCAGCAGCCAAGGGGCCCGGCGGGCACCCCTCCACTTT. The V call is TRBV4-2, the J call TRBJ1-6; unclear D gene. This CDR3 comprises 14 residues. Germline CDR1 reads LGHNA; CDR2 reads YNFKEQ. Trimming stripped 1 base from V and 11 bases from J, with 12 bases between.

A remark on this clone: The conserved phenylalanine or tryptophan normally closing the CDR3 is absent here, so this likely arose from a read error. Because the CDR3's place on the DNA is in doubt, the DNA is left out and the CDR3 is given as listed by TCRdb. The V gene is TRBV10-3, the J gene TRBJ1-6. The germline V gene encodes CDR1 ENHRY and CDR2 SYGVKD. Both ends counted, the CDR3 spans 12 residues. Here the CDR3 reads CAISDPTSSLTY.

The chain links TRBV6-6 to TRBJ2-3; D is undetermined. The germline V gene has CDR1 MNHNY and CDR2 SVGAGI (reference sequence). The CDR3 is made up of 13 amino acids. V lost 5 bases, J lost 8 bases, and 14 bases lay in between. This CDR3 is CASSQERWSTQYF. DNA for the CDR3: TGTGCCAGCAGTCAGGAGAGGTGGAGTACGCAGTATTTT.

The chain couples TRBV5-4 to TRBJ1-2; 12 nucleotides match TRBD1. CDR3 size: 17 residues. Germline lookup yields CDR1 SGHNT and CDR2 YYREEE (reference sequence). Trimming cost V 2 bases and J 4 bases; bases outside gene matches: 9. Here the CDR3 DNA reads TGTGCCAGCAGCTTCTTTTCCGGGACAGGGGGCCCCTATGGCTACACCTTC. Protein sequence: CASSFFSGTGGPYGYTF.

This clone appeared once. The chain is built from TRBV28 and TRBJ2-7, with D tentatively TRBD2 (6 bases). Germline CDR1 MDHEN, CDR2 SYDVKM. There are 15 residues in the CDR3. The V end was cut by 4 bases, the J end by 3 bases, with 16 bases between. CDR3 loop: CASSSQSRLGYEQYF. CDR3 DNA sequence: TGTGCCAGCAGTTCCCAGAGCAGACTAGGCTACGAGCAGTACTTC.

V is TRBV5-4 and J is TRBJ2-2; 8 nucleotides line up with TRBD1. This CDR3 has 16 amino acids. With V trimmed by 4 bases and J by 5 bases, 10 bases remained unmatched. Per the germline V gene, CDR1 is SGHNT and CDR2 is YYREEE (reference sequence). The chain's CDR3 is CASSRADRGQTGELFF. The CDR3 DNA is TGTGCCAGCAGCCGGGCCGACAGGGGACAGACCGGGGAGCTGTTTTTT.

The V gene is TRBV20-1, the J gene TRBJ2-5; maybe TRBD1 (6 bases). Germline V gene lookup returns CDR1 DFQATT and CDR2 SNEGSKA (reference sequence). Trimming took off 3 bases at V and 7 bases at J, with 21 bases between the two ends. The CDR3 consists of 15 residues. The CDR3: CSASQVGARGRTQYF. CDR3 coding DNA: TGCAGTGCTAGTCAAGTGGGTGCCAGGGGTAGGACCCAGTACTTC.

This rearrangement joins TRBV19 to TRBJ1-3; perhaps TRBD1 as D (5 bases). Germline assignment: CDR1 LNHDA and CDR2 SQIVND (reference sequence). Trimming pared 9 bases from V and 2 bases from J, leaving 14 bases between. This CDR3 is 14 amino acids long. This chain's CDR3 is CASELQGAGNTIYF. Here the CDR3 DNA reads TGTGCCAGCGAGCTCCAGGGTGCTGGAAACACCATATATTTT.

The chain recombines TRBV21-1 with TRBJ2-1; TRBD2, the table's D call, lacks a check against the DNA. TRBV21-1 is given as a pseudogene. The CDR3 covers 16 residues. The CDR3 is CASSKVTSRVYNEQFF. The CDR3 DNA follows: TGTGCCAGCAGCAAAGTCACTAGCAGGGTCTACAATGAGCAGTTCTTC.

The V call is TRBV10-3, the J call TRBJ2-2; D possibly corresponds to TRBD1 (6 bases). This CDR3 region has 15 residues. CDR1 is ENHRY and CDR2 is SYGVKD in the germline V gene. The V end lost 6 bases, the J end lost 1 base, and 12 bases lay between the germline ends. Here the CDR3 DNA reads TGTGCCATCAGAGGACAGTATGTGAACACCGGGGAGCTGTTTTTT. This encodes CAIRGQYVNTGELFF.

The chain recombines TRBV15 with TRBJ1-6; D gene uncertain. With 0 bases removed from V and 0 bases from J, the gap between germline ends came to 15 bases. Per the germline V gene, CDR1 is LNHNV and CDR2 is YYDKDF (reference sequence). There are 19 residues in the CDR3. CDR3 sequence: CATSRDDASPSSYNSPLHF. CDR3 DNA sequence: TGTGCCACCAGCAGAGATGATGCGTCCCCAAGCTCCTATAATTCACCCCTCCACTTT.

This chain links TRBV27 with TRBJ1-6; D not certain. The V end was cut by 0 bases, the J end by 7 bases, with 13 bases between. This CDR3 contains 16 residues. The germline CDR1 and CDR2 sequences are MNHEY and SMNVEV (reference sequence). CDR3 bases: TGTGCCAGCAGTTTATCCACAGTGCCCTTAAATTCACCCCTCCACTTT. Protein sequence: CASSLSTVPLNSPLHF.

CDR3 DNA sequence: TGTGCCAGTAGTATACGGGGGAGCCAAGAGACCCAGTACTTC. It translates to CASSIRGSQETQYF. The chain has TRBV19 and TRBJ2-5; tentatively, D is TRBD2 (6 bases). Germline CDR1 is LNHDA and CDR2 is SQIVND (reference sequence). Trimming left V 2 bases short and J 1 base short, with 8 bases between. This CDR3 spans 14 amino acids.

The V and J genes are TRBV7-9 and TRBJ1-1, with 11 bases that match TRBD1. V dropped 5 bases and J dropped 0; count of bases not matched to a gene: 5. Looked up from germline, CDR1 is SEHNR and CDR2 is FQNEAQ (reference sequence). The CDR3 consists of 16 residues. Written as DNA, the CDR3 is TGTGCCAGCAGCCAGGACAGGGGGCCGGTGAACACTGAAGCTTTCTTT. It translates to CASSQDRGPVNTEAFF.

V and J are TRBV2 and TRBJ2-3, with 8 nucleotides matching TRBD1. Trimming at V came to 5 bases and at J to 0 bases, leaving 1 base not matched to a gene. The CDR3 is made up of 14 amino acids. The germline gives CDR1 SNHLY, CDR2 FYNNEI. The CDR3 loop reads CASSRTGSTDTQYF. In DNA form, the CDR3 reads TGTGCCAGCAGTCGGACAGGGAGCACAGATACGCAGTATTTT.

The gene calls are TRBV7-2 and TRBJ2-7; 9 bases agree with TRBD1. The J segment lost 2 bases and the V segment lost 5 bases, leaving 10 bases of the junction unmatched. The germline V gene has CDR1 SGHTA and CDR2 FQGNSA. This CDR3 comprises 16 residues. CDR3 loop: CASSHSPGTGTYEQYF. The CDR3 coding sequence is TGTGCCAGCAGCCACAGCCCCGGGACAGGGACCTACGAGCAGTACTTC. The whole variable domain, filled in from reference TRBV7-2 and TRBJ2-7, reads GAGVSQSPSNKVTEKGKDVELRCDPISGHTALYWYRQSLGQGLEFLIYFQGNSAPDKSGLPSDRFSAERTGGSVSTLTIQRTQQEDSAVYLCASSHSPGTGTYEQYFGPGTRLTVT.